Shown below are 20 T cell receptor beta chains from a single sample sequenced in a study of patients and donors after allogeneic stem cell transplantation (dated by TCRdb to the early 2020s). The receptor library was made with RT-PCR. Data came from a NextSeq 550. TCRdb handled the public reads itself, with Q25 trimming in fastp and clone calling in MiXCR, and kept productive beta chains. Every distinct CDR3 protein forms one entry, paired with its most common genes and DNA. Here the sample has approximately 140,000 distinct CDR3 sequences; approximately 35% occur a single time. The ten top clones hold less than 60% of the sample. The material sequenced was blood, either unsorted or a sorted T cell fraction (not recorded which). The receptors here all came from a human donor who was either an allogeneic HSCT recipient or a stem cell or donor lymphocyte infusion donor (not recorded which). It is not recorded whose cells these are; they may come from a transplant donor.

This clonotype was detected many times. This rearrangement joins TRBV12-3 or TRBV12-4 to TRBJ1-5, with a weak D call TRBD1 (6 bases). The CDR3 has 13 residues. Trimming took 5 bases from V and 3 from J, leaving 8 bases between them. In DNA, the CDR3 is TGTGCCAGCAGTCGGACAGCCAATCAGCCCCAGCATTTT. Its protein product is CASSRTANQPQHF.

This chain links TRBV5-6 with TRBJ1-1; D not resolved. Trimming removed 2 bases at V and 4 bases at J, with 15 bases between. Germline V gene data show CDR1 as SGHDT and CDR2 as YYEEEE. The CDR3 loop spans 15 amino acids. CDR3 amino acids: CASSFADRTFTEAFF. Written as DNA, the CDR3 is TGTGCCAGCAGCTTTGCCGATCGGACGTTCACTGAAGCTTTCTTT.

The chain uses TRBV4-2 and TRBJ1-5; D is unclear. Between the trimmed V and J ends, which lost 1 base and 1 base, there was a span of 14 bases. The CDR3 is 17 residues long. The germline CDR1 and CDR2 sequences are LGHNA and YNFKEQ. The CDR3 DNA sequence: TGTGCCAGCAGCCAAGGTACGGGATTAGGGAGCAATCAGCCCCAGCATTTT. The encoded protein is CASSQGTGLGSNQPQHF.

The chain links TRBV12-3 or TRBV12-4 to TRBJ1-6; D is undetermined. The CDR3 length is 14 residues. V was clipped by 3 bases and J by 6 bases, with 9 bases between them. The CDR3 bases are TGTGCCAGCAGTTTGAGAGCGTCTAATTCACCCCTCCACTTT. Translation: CASSLRASNSPLHF.

The chain uses TRBV6-6 and TRBJ1-4, with 11 positions matching TRBD1. In germline, CDR1 is MNHNY, CDR2 SVGAGI (reference sequence). V was clipped by 0 bases and J by 7 bases; unmatched bases: 1. The CDR3 consists of 15 residues. The CDR3 reads CASSYSGTGGEKLFF. The DNA of the CDR3 is TGTGCCAGCAGTTACTCCGGGACAGGGGGTGAAAAACTGTTTTTT.

This sequence joins TRBV30 and TRBJ2-7; maybe TRBD1 (6 bases). V was trimmed by 1 base and J by 6 bases, leaving 10 bases between them. The CDR3 sequence is 12 residues long. Per germline, CDR1 GTSNPN and CDR2 SVGIG (reference sequence). The CDR3, as DNA: TGTGCCTGGAGTGCCACAGGGTCCGAGCAGTACTTC. Residues: CAWSATGSEQYF. The variable domain in full, completed from reference TRBV30 and TRBJ2-7, reads SQTIHQWPATLVQPVGSPLSLECTVEGTSNPNLYWYRQAAGRGLQLLFYSVGIGQISSEVPQNLSASRPQDRQFILSSKKLLLSDSGFYLCAWSATGSEQYFGPGTRLTVT.

This rearrangement joins TRBV5-1 to TRBJ1-2; D possibly corresponds to TRBD1 (5 bases). The V and J ends lost 4 bases and 3 bases respectively, with 16 bases between them. Germline V gene data show CDR1 as SGHRS and CDR2 as YFSETQ. The CDR3 totals 15 residues. The CDR3 sequence is CASSGPGQGDYGYTF. DNA for the CDR3: TGCGCCAGCAGCGGCCCGGGCCAAGGGGACTATGGCTACACCTTC.

The CDR3 DNA reads TGTGCCAGCAGGTTCCCAGCTAGCGGTGTCCTAAATGAGCAGTTCTTC. This codes for CASRFPASGVLNEQFF. The rearrangement links TRBV6-1 to TRBJ2-1; TRBD2 aligns across 7 bases. V shed 6 bases and J 7 bases; nucleotides not matched to a gene: 15. The germline CDR1 and CDR2 sequences are MNHNS and SASEGT. This CDR3 contains 16 residues.

This clonotype was recorded a few times. The rearrangement joins TRBV12-3 or TRBV12-4 to TRBJ1-6; 10 bases agree with TRBD1. CDR3 size: 16 residues. With V trimmed by 4 bases and J by 6 bases, 6 bases remained unmatched. The CDR3 bases are TGTGCCAGCAGTTCAGCTTGGACAGGGGGTAATTCACCCCTCCACTTT. Its translation is CASSSAWTGGNSPLHF.

This clonotype has a handful of counts. This sequence joins TRBV6-5 and TRBJ1-1, with D unresolved. Germline lookup yields CDR1 MNHEY and CDR2 SVGAGI. The CDR3 runs 13 residues. V was trimmed by 6 bases and J by 1 base, leaving 9 bases between them. The CDR3 sequence: CASSRWGNTEAFF. Here the CDR3 DNA reads TGTGCCAGCAGCCGATGGGGGAACACTGAAGCTTTCTTT.

This clonotype was recorded a few times. V is TRBV12-3 or TRBV12-4 and J is TRBJ2-5, with a weak D call TRBD2 (6 bases). CDR3 length: 15 residues. The V end lost 7 bases, the J end lost 5 bases, and 20 bases lay between the germline ends. CDR3 region: CASTPPGGGLETQYF. The DNA of the CDR3 is TGTGCCAGCACCCCACCGGGCGGAGGGCTCGAGACCCAGTACTTC.

This clonotype has a handful of counts. The V and J genes are TRBV12-3 or TRBV12-4 and TRBJ1-1; D gene ambiguous. The CDR3 consists of 15 residues. V shed 5 bases and J shed 8 bases, with 21 bases lying between them. This chain's CDR3 is CASSQDGFLVKEAFF. The CDR3 nucleotides read TGTGCCAGCAGTCAAGACGGCTTCCTGGTCAAAGAAGCTTTCTTT.

This clonotype was detected only a few times. The genes are TRBV7-2 and TRBJ1-1; 7 bases map to TRBD1. This CDR3 region has 14 residues. V was pared by 3 bases and J by 4 bases, with 5 bases of the junction left unmatched. Germline CDR1 reads SGHTA; CDR2 reads FQGNSA. CDR3 in DNA: TGTGCCAGCAGCTTTACAGGGGATGGCACTGAAGCTTTCTTT. This codes for CASSFTGDGTEAFF.

This clonotype was seen only a few times. V gene TRBV3-1 combines with J gene TRBJ1-2; tentatively, D is TRBD1 (5 bases). Germline V gene sequence: CDR1 LGHDT, CDR2 YNNKEL (reference sequence). V was clipped by 2 bases and J by 2 bases, with 9 bases between them. CDR3 length: 14 residues. The CDR3 region is CASSQPQGNYGYTF. The CDR3 region has the DNA TGTGCCAGCAGCCAACCGCAGGGCAACTATGGCTACACCTTC.

This clonotype was counted only a few times. The V and J genes are TRBV4-2 and TRBJ1-1, with a possible D match to TRBD1 (5 bases). There are 14 residues in the CDR3. Trimming took off 0 bases at V and 7 bases at J, with 12 bases between the two ends. Germline loops: CDR1 LGHNA, CDR2 YNFKEQ. CDR3 region: CASSQEKGIVEAFF. The CDR3 coding sequence is TGTGCCAGCAGCCAAGAGAAGGGGATAGTTGAAGCTTTCTTT.

The chain recombines TRBV7-9 with TRBJ1-2; 8 bases align to TRBD1. Germline lookup yields CDR1 SEHNR and CDR2 FQNEAQ (reference sequence). CDR3 length equals 13 residues. With V trimmed by 6 bases and J by 6 bases, 6 bases remained unmatched. The CDR3 region is CASRPTGVDGYTF. DNA of the CDR3: TGTGCCAGCAGACCGACAGGGGTCGATGGCTACACCTTC.

This clonotype was seen a few times. The V and J genes are TRBV4-3 and TRBJ1-1; weak D call: TRBD1 (6 bases). The length of the CDR3 is 16 residues. V was cut by 0 bases and J by 1 base, with 12 bases left in between. Looked up from germline, CDR1 is LGHNA and CDR2 is YSLEER. The CDR3 spells CASSQDGTGANTEAFF. DNA for the CDR3: TGCGCCAGCAGCCAAGATGGGACGGGGGCGAACACTGAAGCTTTCTTT.

This rearrangement joins TRBV11-2 to TRBJ1-1, with a possible D match to TRBD1 (5 bases). The V gene's germline CDR1 is SGHAT and CDR2 FQNNGV. This CDR3 is built from 14 residues. V lost 5 bases and J lost 2, with 12 bases in between. The CDR3 coding sequence is TGTGCCAGCAGCCCGCCGACAGCCAACACTGAAGCTTTCTTT. Translation: CASSPPTANTEAFF.

This clonotype was detected only a few times. The gene calls are TRBV20-1 and TRBJ1-1; D gene uncertain. CDR1 and CDR2 from the germline V gene are DFQATT and SNEGSKA (reference sequence). The CDR3 consists of 13 residues. Trimming stripped 5 bases from V and 4 bases from J, with 14 bases between. CDR3 sequence: CSAADREGTEAFF. CDR3 coding DNA: TGCAGTGCTGCCGACCGGGAGGGCACTGAAGCTTTCTTT.

V and J are TRBV12-3 or TRBV12-4 and TRBJ1-6; D might be TRBD1 (6 bases). The CDR3 consists of 15 residues. Trimming cost V 2 bases and J 5 bases, with 10 bases left between them. CDR3 in amino acids: CASSLRGKDNSPLHF. The CDR3 region has the DNA TGTGCCAGCAGTTTAAGGGGGAAGGATAATTCACCCCTCCACTTT.